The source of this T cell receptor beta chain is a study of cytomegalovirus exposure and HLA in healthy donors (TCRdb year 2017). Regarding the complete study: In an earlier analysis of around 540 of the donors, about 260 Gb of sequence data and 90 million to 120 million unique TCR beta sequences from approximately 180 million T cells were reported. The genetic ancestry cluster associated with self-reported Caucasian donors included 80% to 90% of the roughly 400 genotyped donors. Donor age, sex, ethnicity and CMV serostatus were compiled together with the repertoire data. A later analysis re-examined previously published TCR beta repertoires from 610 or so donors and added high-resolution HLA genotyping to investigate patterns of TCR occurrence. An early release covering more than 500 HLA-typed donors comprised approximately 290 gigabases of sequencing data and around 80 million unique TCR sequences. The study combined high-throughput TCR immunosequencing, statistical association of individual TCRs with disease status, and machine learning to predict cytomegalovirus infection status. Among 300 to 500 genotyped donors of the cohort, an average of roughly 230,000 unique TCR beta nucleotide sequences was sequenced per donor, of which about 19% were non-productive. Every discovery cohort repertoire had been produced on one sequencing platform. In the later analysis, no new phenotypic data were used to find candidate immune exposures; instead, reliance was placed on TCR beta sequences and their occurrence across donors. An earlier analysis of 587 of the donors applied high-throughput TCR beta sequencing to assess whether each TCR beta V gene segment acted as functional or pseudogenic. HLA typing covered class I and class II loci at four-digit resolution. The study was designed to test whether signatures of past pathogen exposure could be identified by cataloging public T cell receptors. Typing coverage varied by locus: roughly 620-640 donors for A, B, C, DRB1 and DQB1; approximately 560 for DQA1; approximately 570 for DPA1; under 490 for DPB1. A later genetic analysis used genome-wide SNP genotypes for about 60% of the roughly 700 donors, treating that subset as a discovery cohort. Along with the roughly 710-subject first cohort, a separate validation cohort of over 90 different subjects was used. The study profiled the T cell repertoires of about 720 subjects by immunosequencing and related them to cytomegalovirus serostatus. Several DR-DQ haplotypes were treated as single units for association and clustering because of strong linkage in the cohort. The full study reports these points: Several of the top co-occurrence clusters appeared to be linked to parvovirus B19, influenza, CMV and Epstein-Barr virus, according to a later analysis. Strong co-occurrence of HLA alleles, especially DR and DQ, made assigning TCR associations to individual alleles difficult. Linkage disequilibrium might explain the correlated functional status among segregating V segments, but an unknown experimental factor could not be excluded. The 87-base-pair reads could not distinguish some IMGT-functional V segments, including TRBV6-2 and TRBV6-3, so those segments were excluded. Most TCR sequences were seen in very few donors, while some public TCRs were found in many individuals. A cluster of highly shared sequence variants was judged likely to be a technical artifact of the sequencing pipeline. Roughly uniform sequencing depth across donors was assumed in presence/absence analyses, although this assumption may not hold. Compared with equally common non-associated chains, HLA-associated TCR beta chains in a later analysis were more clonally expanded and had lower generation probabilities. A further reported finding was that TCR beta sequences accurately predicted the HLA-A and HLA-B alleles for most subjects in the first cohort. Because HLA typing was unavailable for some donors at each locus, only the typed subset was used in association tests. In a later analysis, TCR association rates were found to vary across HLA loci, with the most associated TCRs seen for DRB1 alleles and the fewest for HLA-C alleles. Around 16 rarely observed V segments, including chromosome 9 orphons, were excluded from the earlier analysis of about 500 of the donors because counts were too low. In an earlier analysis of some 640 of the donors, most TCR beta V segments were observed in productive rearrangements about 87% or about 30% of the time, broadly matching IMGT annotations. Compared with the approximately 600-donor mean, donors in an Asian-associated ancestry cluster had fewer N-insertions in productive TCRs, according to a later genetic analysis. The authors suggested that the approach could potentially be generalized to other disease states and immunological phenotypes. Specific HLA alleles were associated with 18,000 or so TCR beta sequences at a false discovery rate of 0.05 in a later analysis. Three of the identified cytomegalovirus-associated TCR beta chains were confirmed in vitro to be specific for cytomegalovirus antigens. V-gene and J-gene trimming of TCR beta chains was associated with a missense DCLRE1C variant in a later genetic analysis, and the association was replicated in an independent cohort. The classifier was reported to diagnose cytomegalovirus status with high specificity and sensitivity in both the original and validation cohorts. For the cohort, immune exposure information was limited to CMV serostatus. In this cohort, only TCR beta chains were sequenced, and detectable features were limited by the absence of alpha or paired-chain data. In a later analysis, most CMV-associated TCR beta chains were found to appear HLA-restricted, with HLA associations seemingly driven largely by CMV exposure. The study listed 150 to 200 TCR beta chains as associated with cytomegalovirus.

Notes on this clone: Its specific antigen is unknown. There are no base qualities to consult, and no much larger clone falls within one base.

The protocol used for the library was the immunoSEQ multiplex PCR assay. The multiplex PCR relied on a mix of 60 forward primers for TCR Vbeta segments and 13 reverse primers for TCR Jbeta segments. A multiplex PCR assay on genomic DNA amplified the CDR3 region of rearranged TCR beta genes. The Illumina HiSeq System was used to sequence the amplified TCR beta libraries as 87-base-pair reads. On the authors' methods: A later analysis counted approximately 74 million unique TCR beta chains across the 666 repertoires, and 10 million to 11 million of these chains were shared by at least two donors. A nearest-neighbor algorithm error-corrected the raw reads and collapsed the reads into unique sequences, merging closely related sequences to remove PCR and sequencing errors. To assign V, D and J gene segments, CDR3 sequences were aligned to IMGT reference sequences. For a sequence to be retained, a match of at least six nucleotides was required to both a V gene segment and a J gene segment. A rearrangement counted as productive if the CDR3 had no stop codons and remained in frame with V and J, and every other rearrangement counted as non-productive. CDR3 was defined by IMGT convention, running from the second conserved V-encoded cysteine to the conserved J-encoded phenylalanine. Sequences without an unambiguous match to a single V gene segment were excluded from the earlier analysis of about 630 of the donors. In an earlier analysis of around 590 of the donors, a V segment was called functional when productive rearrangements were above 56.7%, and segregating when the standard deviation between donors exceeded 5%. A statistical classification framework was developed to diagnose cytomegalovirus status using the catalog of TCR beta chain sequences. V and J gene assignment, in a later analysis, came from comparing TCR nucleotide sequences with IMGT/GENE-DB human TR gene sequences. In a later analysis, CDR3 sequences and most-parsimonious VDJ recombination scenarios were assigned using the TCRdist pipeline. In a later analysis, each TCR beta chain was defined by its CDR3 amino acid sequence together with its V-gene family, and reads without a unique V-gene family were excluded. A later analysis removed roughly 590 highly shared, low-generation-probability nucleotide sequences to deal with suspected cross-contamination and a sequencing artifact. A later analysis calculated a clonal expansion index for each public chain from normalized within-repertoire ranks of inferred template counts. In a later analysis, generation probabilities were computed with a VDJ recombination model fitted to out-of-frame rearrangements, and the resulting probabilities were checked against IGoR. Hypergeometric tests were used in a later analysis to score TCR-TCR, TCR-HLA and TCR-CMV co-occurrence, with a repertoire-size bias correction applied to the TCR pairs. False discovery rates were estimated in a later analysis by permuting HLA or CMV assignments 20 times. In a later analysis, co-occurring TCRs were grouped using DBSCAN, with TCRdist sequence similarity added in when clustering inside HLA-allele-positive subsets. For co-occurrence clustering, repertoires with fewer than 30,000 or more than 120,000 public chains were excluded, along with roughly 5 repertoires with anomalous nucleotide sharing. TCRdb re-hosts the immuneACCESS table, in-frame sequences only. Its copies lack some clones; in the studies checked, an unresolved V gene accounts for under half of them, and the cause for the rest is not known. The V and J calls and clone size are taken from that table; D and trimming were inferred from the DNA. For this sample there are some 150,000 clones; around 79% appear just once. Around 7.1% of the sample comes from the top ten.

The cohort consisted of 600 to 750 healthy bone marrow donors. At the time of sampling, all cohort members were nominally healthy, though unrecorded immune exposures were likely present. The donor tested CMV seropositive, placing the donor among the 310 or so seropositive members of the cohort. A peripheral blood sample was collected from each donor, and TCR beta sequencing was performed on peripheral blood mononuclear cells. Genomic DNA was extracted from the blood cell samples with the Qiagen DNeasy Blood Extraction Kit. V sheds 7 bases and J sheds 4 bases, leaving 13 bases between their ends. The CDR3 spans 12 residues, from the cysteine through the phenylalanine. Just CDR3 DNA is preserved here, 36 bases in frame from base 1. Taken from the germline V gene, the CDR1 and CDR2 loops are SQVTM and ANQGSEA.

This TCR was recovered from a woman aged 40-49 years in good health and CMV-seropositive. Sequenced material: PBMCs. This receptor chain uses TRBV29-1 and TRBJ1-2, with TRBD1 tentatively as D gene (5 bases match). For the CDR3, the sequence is CSARQGGYGYTF. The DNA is TGCAGCGCTCGGCAGGGCGGCTATGGCTACACCTTC. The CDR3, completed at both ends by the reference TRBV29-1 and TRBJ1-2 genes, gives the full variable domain SAVISQKPSRDICQRGTSLTIQCQVDSQVTMMFWYRQQPGQSLTLIATANQGSEATYESGFVIDKFPISRPNLTFSTLTVSNMSPEDSSIYLCSARQGGYGYTFGSGTRLTVV.